This T cell receptor beta chain was sequenced in a study of blood T cell repertoires in COVID-19. Study information: The United States, Italy and Spain provided the acute and convalescent COVID-19 samples. Sources were T cells, B-cell-depleted T cells, or PBMCs; the material itself was cDNA or gDNA.

The junction had 1 base not matched to a gene; V was cut back by 6 bases and J by 7 bases. The germline gives CDR1 ENHRY, CDR2 SYGVKD. The CDR3 contains 13 residues. Original analysis: How many nucleated cells were present was estimated from reference gene primer amplification. Repertoires were generated with immunoSEQ multiplex PCR, while TCRdb's copy carries only in-frame clones and drops some. The V and J calls and clone size were taken over from that table, and D and trimming were inferred from the DNA. The sample has some 80,000 clones, more than 75% seen once. The J gene is TRBJ1-6, the V gene TRBV10-3, with TRBD1 identical over 9 bases. The clonotype originates from a human donor in a cohort sampled during active COVID-19. Sequencing was performed on peripheral blood. CDR3 amino acids: CAIRGTGNSPLHF. The CDR3 nucleotides are TGTGCCATCAGGGGGACAGGGAATTCACCCCTCCACTTT.